A selection of T cell receptor beta chains follows, all from one sample in a study of blood T cells in healthy people across ages. TCRdb re-derived calls from the 5' RACE reads in MiXCR, one entry per CDR3 protein. The sample has 550,000 to 750,000 distinct CDR3 sequences; around a fifth are singletons. The specimen sequenced was blood. The receptors originated from a man between 65 and 85 years old in good health. Each CDR3 is given with its conserved first and last residue. A D gene is named only where the DNA matches it firmly. A clone size is listed for some rows: how often the clone was seen (once, few, many), or a class if it is expanded.

V gene: TRBV7-2
clone size: .
J gene: TRBJ2-1
CDR3 length: 15
D gene: .
CDR3 DNA: TGTGCCAGCAGCTCAGGGGCGAACTCCTACAATGAGCAGTTCTTC
CDR3 protein: CASSSGANSYNEQFF

V gene: TRBV20-1
clone size: .
J gene: TRBJ2-5
CDR3 length: 12
D gene: .
CDR3 DNA: TGCAGTGCTTTACTAGACTCCGAGACCCAGTACTTC
CDR3 protein: CSALLDSETQYF

V gene: TRBV4-3
clone size: .
J gene: TRBJ1-1
CDR3 length: 13
D gene: .
CDR3 DNA: TGCGCCAGCAGCCGCAGGGGGAACACTGAAGCTTTCTTT
CDR3 protein: CASSRRGNTEAFF

V gene: TRBV7-9
clone size: once
J gene: TRBJ1-1
CDR3 length: 15
D gene: .
CDR3 DNA: TGTGCCAGCAGCTCCCCGACAGCATTAAACACTGAAGCTTTCTTT
CDR3 protein: CASSSPTALNTEAFF

V gene: TRBV28
clone size: few
J gene: TRBJ1-2
CDR3 length: 16
D gene: .
CDR3 DNA: TGTGCCAGCAGTTCCCCGCGTATACCAGGGAACCATGGCTACACCTTC
CDR3 protein: CASSSPRIPGNHGYTF

V gene: TRBV9
clone size: .
J gene: TRBJ2-7
CDR3 length: 15
D gene: TRBD1
CDR3 DNA: TGTGCCAGCATCCTCCCTGGGACAGGGGACCACGAGCAGTACTTC
CDR3 protein: CASILPGTGDHEQYF

V gene: TRBV6-1
clone size: .
J gene: TRBJ2-7
CDR3 length: 12
D gene: .
CDR3 DNA: TGTGCCAGCAGTGGAGACACAGTCGAGCAGTACTTC
CDR3 protein: CASSGDTVEQYF

V gene: TRBV6-6
clone size: few
J gene: TRBJ2-1
CDR3 length: 13
D gene: .
CDR3 DNA: TGTGCCAGCGATGATAGCTCCTACGATGAGCAGTTCTTC
CDR3 protein: CASDDSSYDEQFF

V gene: TRBV5-1
clone size: .
J gene: TRBJ2-6
CDR3 length: 16
D gene: .
CDR3 DNA: TGCGCCAGCAGCTTTGGGGGGAGCTCTGGGGCCAACGTCCTGACTTTC
CDR3 protein: CASSFGGSSGANVLTF

V gene: TRBV3-1
clone size: few
J gene: TRBJ2-7
CDR3 length: 14
D gene: TRBD2
CDR3 DNA: TGTGCCAGCAGCCAAGAGACTACGGGGGGGGAGCAGTACTTC
CDR3 protein: CASSQETTGGEQYF

V gene: TRBV3-1
clone size: .
J gene: TRBJ1-4
CDR3 length: 16
D gene: .
CDR3 DNA: TGTGCCAGCAGCCAAGTATTCTCCCTCGGGAATGAAAAACTGCTTTTT
CDR3 protein: CASSQVFSLGNEKLLF

V gene: TRBV5-1
clone size: few
J gene: TRBJ2-5
CDR3 length: 15
D gene: .
CDR3 DNA: TGCGCCAGCAGCTTGGGGGGATCTCAGCAAGAGACCCAGTACTTC
CDR3 protein: CASSLGGSQQETQYF